The rows below give T cell receptor beta chains drawn from one sample of a study of post-analysis software for immune sequencing data. A single record per CDR3 protein comes from TCRdb applying MiXCR to the PCR reads. The table lists some 800,000 distinct CDR3 sequences, about 43% of them singletons. Source material: blood. The receptors originated from a girl aged 5 to 17 with multiple sclerosis. Each CDR3 is given with its conserved first and last residue. D genes are given only for firm matches. The listing skips clone size in some rows; elsewhere it reads once, few, many or a size class.

abundance,j_gene,v_gene,d_gene,CDR3nt,CDR3aa
NA,TRBJ2-4,TRBV15,NA,TGTGCCACCAGGGGCAGGGGCGGTTCGGACATTCAGTACTTC,CATRGRGGSDIQYF
NA,TRBJ1-5,TRBV30,NA,TGTGCCTGGAGTCGGGGGTTAAATCAGCCCCAGCATTTT,CAWSRGLNQPQHF
NA,TRBJ2-1,TRBV4-1,NA,TGCGCCAGCAGCCAAGAACCGGTGGATGAGCAGTTCTTC,CASSQEPVDEQFF
once,TRBJ2-7,TRBV20-1,NA,TGCAGTGCTAGGGGCCGGGACCTCTCCTACGAGCAGTACTTC,CSARGRDLSYEQYF
NA,TRBJ1-2,TRBV13,TRBD1,TGTGCCAGCAGCTCTTCCGGGACAGGAGCCTCCTATGGCTACACCTTC,CASSSSGTGASYGYTF
NA,TRBJ2-5,TRBV20-1,TRBD2,TGCAGTGCTAGAGCGGGGGGGTTCCAAGAGACCCAGTACTTC,CSARAGGFQETQYF
few,TRBJ2-7,TRBV25-1,NA,TGTGCCAGCAGTGAATATTACAGCGCCTACGAGCAGTACTTC,CASSEYYSAYEQYF
NA,TRBJ1-1,TRBV29-1,NA,TGCAGCGTTCTTAAGACCATGAACACTGAAGCTTTCTTT,CSVLKTMNTEAFF
NA,TRBJ2-4,TRBV5-1,TRBD2,TGCGCCAGCAGCTTGCCGGCGGGAGGGCCGGACGTTATTCGTTCGGCCAAAAACATTCAGTACTTC,CASSLPAGGPDVIRSAKNIQYF
NA,TRBJ2-3,TRBV20-1,TRBD2,TGCAGTGCTAGAAGCCTAGCGGGACTAAATACGCAGTATTTT,CSARSLAGLNTQYF
NA,TRBJ2-1,TRBV15,TRBD2,TGTGCCACCAGCGACGGGAGGGCCTCTAATGAGCAGTTCTTC,CATSDGRASNEQFF
NA,TRBJ2-5,TRBV4-3,NA,TGCGCCAGCAGTCAAGATCGGATCGGGGGCCAAGAGACCCAGTACTTC,CASSQDRIGGQETQYF
NA,TRBJ2-3,TRBV7-2,NA,TGTGCCAGCAGCGCTAAGCGGCACACAGATACGCAGTATTTT,CASSAKRHTDTQYF
NA,TRBJ1-4,TRBV7-9,NA,TGTGCCAGCAGCTTCGGGCGGGAAAAACTGTTTTTT,CASSFGREKLFF
few,TRBJ2-1,TRBV20-1,TRBD1,TGCAGTGCTCCGGACAGGGTCTCCTACAATGAGCAGTTCTTC,CSAPDRVSYNEQFF
NA,TRBJ1-2,TRBV15,TRBD1,TGTGCCACCAGCAGTCCTGACAGGGACTATGGCTACACCTTC,CATSSPDRDYGYTF
NA,TRBJ1-2,TRBV20-1,TRBD1,TGCAGTGCCAAGGGGTTTGGACAGGGAGCAGACTATGGCTACACCTTC,CSAKGFGQGADYGYTF
NA,TRBJ2-3,TRBV20-1,TRBD2,TGCAGTGCTAGAGGTTCTAGCGGGAACACAGATACGCAGTATTTT,CSARGSSGNTDTQYF
NA,TRBJ2-1,TRBV4-1,NA,TGCGCCAGCAGCCAAGATATTTACAATGAGCAGTTCTTC,CASSQDIYNEQFF
NA,TRBJ2-7,TRBV20-1,NA,TGCAGTGCTACTTGGGATCACGAGCAGTACTTC,CSATWDHEQYF
NA,TRBJ2-1,TRBV7-9,NA,TGTGCCAGCAGCTCCCAATCAGAGCAGTTCTTC,CASSSQSEQFF
NA,TRBJ2-1,TRBV5-1,NA,TGCGCCAGCAGCTTGGACCGGACTGGTGTCTATGAGCAGTTCTTC,CASSLDRTGVYEQFF
NA,TRBJ2-7,TRBV4-2,TRBD2,TGTGCCAGCAGCCAAGAGAGCGGGAGCCTCTCCTACGAGCAGTACTTC,CASSQESGSLSYEQYF
few,TRBJ2-3,TRBV12-3/TRBV12-4,NA,TGTGCCAGCAGCCTCCGGGACCACTACACAGATACGCAGTATTTT,CASSLRDHYTDTQYF
NA,TRBJ2-7,TRBV6-5,TRBD1,TGTGCCAGCAGCGGTCGGGACAGGGCCTACGAGCAGTACTTC,CASSGRDRAYEQYF
NA,TRBJ2-1,TRBV20-1,NA,TGCAGTGCCGGTCGGGAGACGGTCTACAATGAGCAGTTCTTC,CSAGRETVYNEQFF
few,TRBJ1-2,TRBV29-1,NA,TGCAGCGCCGAAGCTAACTATGGCTACACCTTC,CSAEANYGYTF
few,TRBJ2-1,TRBV5-1,TRBD2,TGCGCCAGCAGCTTGTCAGCACTAGCGGGAGGGCCAGGATCCTACAATGAGCAGTTCTTC,CASSLSALAGGPGSYNEQFF
NA,TRBJ2-2,TRBV11-1,NA,TGTGCCAGCAGCTTAGGGCTTCCTACTTGGGGGATGCCAGCTGGGAACACCGGGGAGCTGTTTTTT,CASSLGLPTWGMPAGNTGELFF
NA,TRBJ2-5,TRBV7-3,NA,TGTGCCAGCAGCTTAACGGCGGGCCAAGAGACCCAGTACTTC,CASSLTAGQETQYF
few,TRBJ2-1,TRBV4-2,TRBD2,TGTGCCAGCAGCCAAGGATCGGGGGGGGAGCAGTTCTTC,CASSQGSGGEQFF
few,TRBJ2-3,TRBV24-1,NA,TGTGCCACCAGTGATGGGACGGCGGATACGCAGTATTTT,CATSDGTADTQYF
few,TRBJ2-5,TRBV15,TRBD2,TGTGCCACCCTCAATCGGACTAGCGGGACGGGTGAGCAGTACTTC,CATLNRTSGTGEQYF